This T cell receptor beta chain was sequenced in a study of blood T cell repertoires in COVID-19. TCRdb's table, derived via immunoSEQ multiplex PCR, lists solely in-frame clones and lacks some. The table has approximately 110,000 clones, roughly 88% seen once. Source material: peripheral blood. This clonotype originated in a human donor in a cohort sampled during active COVID-19.

This CDR3 is CASSLTQGEQYF. CDR3 in DNA: TGTGCCAGCTCACTGACTCAGGGCGAGCAGTACTTC. The chain links TRBV18 to TRBJ2-7; maybe TRBD1 (5 bases). The CDR3 contains 12 residues. Germline CDR1 is KGHSH and CDR2 is LQKENI. Trimming cost V 4 bases and J 6 bases, with 10 bases left between them.